This T cell receptor beta chain was found in a study of monozygotic twins with inflammatory bowel disease. General study findings and limits: The authors could not tell different T cell subtypes apart.

Worth noting for this clonotype: Antigen unknown.

Germline lookup yields CDR1 MGHRA and CDR2 YSYEKL. This CDR3 contains 18 residues. Per sample, reverse transcription was split into eight reactions. TCRdb re-analyzed the 5' RACE reads; it lists each CDR3 protein once, without DNA. The sample is made up of approximately 210,000 distinct CDR3 sequences, and the top ten hold roughly 7.7% of it. The clonotype was recovered from a human donor with ulcerative colitis or Crohn's disease, or a healthy co-twin of an affected twin (not recorded which). Sequencing used blood. This chain connects TRBV4-1 to TRBJ2-3; TCRdb indicates TRBD2, and absent DNA this call remains unverified. CDR3: CASSQDSRLAGRTDTQYF.